The 22 T cell receptor beta chains presented below share a single source sample, sequenced in a study of T cell repertoires in cytomegalovirus infection. TCRdb processed the reads anew with MiXCR; each CDR3 protein has one entry. This table has 100,000 to 150,000 distinct CDR3 sequences, roughly a third appearing once. These receptors are not linked to any known antigen. Material: CD8+ T cells from cultured PBMCs, obtained from culture after CMV antigen stimulation. These receptors were taken from a human donor in good health (CMV status not recorded). Some clones in this sample may be carry-over from other donors' samples.

The CDR3 nucleotides are TGTGCCAGCAGCTTAGGCTGGGGGACAGATACGCAGTATTTT. This sequence encodes CASSLGWGTDTQYF. The J gene is TRBJ2-3, the V gene TRBV11-2; possibly TRBD1 or TRBD2 for D (5 bases each). CDR1 and CDR2 (germline): SGHAT, FQNNGV. Trimming removed 1 base from V and 3 bases from J, with 8 bases in between. The CDR3 consists of 14 residues.

V gene TRBV6-6 combines with J gene TRBJ2-3, with D unclear. Germline CDR1 reads MNHNY; CDR2 reads SVGAGI (reference sequence). This CDR3 contains 18 residues. Trimming cost V 1 base and J 1 base, with 18 bases left between them. The CDR3 spells CASSYWFSLEVGTDTQYF. The CDR3 DNA reads TGTGCCAGCAGTTACTGGTTTAGCTTAGAAGTTGGCACAGATACGCAGTATTTT.

The V and J genes are TRBV19 and TRBJ2-7; a possible D gene is TRBD2 (6 bases). The CDR3 is 14 amino acids. CDR1 and CDR2 (germline): LNHDA, SQIVND (reference sequence). The V and J ends lost 5 bases and 6 bases respectively, with 17 bases between them. DNA of the CDR3: TGTGCCAGTAGTCATGGTGGCGGGGTAAGCGAGCAGTACTTC. As protein: CASSHGGGVSEQYF.

This clonotype was detected a few times. The V gene is TRBV20-1, the J gene TRBJ2-2; 8 nucleotides match TRBD2. Germline CDR1 DFQATT, CDR2 SNEGSKA (reference sequence). Trimming cost V 0 bases and J 7 bases; bases outside gene matches: 10. The CDR3 totals 16 residues. The CDR3 is CSARDLSGSAVGELFF. Here the CDR3 DNA reads TGCAGTGCTAGAGATCTGAGCGGGAGCGCCGTCGGGGAGCTGTTTTTT.

The chain recombines TRBV6-6 with TRBJ1-1; D is unresolved. Germline-derived CDR1 and CDR2 are MNHNY and SVGAGI (reference sequence). Trimming shortened V by 5 bases and J by 6 bases, and 16 bases separated the two germline ends. The CDR3 is 14 residues long. The CDR3: CASSPSLQSAEAFF. The CDR3 region has the DNA TGTGCCAGCAGTCCCTCGCTTCAGTCGGCTGAAGCTTTCTTT.

The chain is built from TRBV7-6 and TRBJ2-2, with D perhaps given as TRBD1 or TRBD2 (5 bases each). This CDR3 is built from 14 residues. Germline CDR1 reads SGHVS; CDR2 reads FNYEAQ. Between the trimmed V and J ends, which lost 5 bases and 5 bases, there was a span of 12 bases. The CDR3 is CASSQGPLTGELFF. Here the CDR3 DNA reads TGTGCCAGCAGCCAGGGACCCCTTACCGGGGAGCTGTTTTTT.

This clonotype ranks as medium-sized (0.01 to 0.1%). The rearrangement joins TRBV7-6 to TRBJ2-7, with TRBD2 as a possible D gene (6 bases). The CDR3 sequence is 15 residues long. Germline CDR1 reads SGHVS; CDR2 reads FNYEAQ. The germline V and J ends were trimmed by 5 bases and 0 bases, with 14 bases remaining between them. This CDR3 is CASSPIDGSSYEQYF. CDR3 nucleotides: TGTGCCAGCAGCCCCATCGACGGGAGCTCCTACGAGCAGTACTTC.

The chain employs TRBV7-9 and TRBJ2-2, with D tentatively TRBD1 (6 bases). V lost 5 bases to trimming and J lost 1 base, with 26 bases between them. Germline loops: CDR1 SEHNR, CDR2 FQNEAQ (reference sequence). The CDR3 totals 20 residues. The CDR3 spells CASSPSPGTQRRENTGELFF. CDR3 bases: TGTGCCAGCAGCCCAAGCCCCGGGACACAACGACGAGAGAACACCGGGGAGCTGTTTTTT.

This clonotype has a handful of counts. V is TRBV7-6 and J is TRBJ2-5, with 11 bases that match TRBD1. Germline V lookup: CDR1 SGHVS, CDR2 FNYEAQ. The CDR3 contains 16 residues. Trimming cost V 5 bases and J 5 bases; bases outside gene matches: 10. CDR3 bases: TGTGCCAGCAGCCTCTCCCGGACAGGGGGCCGGGAGACCCAGTACTTC. This encodes CASSLSRTGGRETQYF. Full variable domain (outside the CDR3, taken from reference TRBV7-6 and TRBJ2-5): GAGVSQSPRYKVTKRGQDVALRCDPISGHVSLYWYRQALGQGPEFLTYFNYEAQQDKSGLPNDRFSAERPEGSISTLTIQRTEQRDSAMYRCASSLSRTGGRETQYFGPGTRLLVL.

The table lists this clonotype with many counts. J is TRBJ2-3 and V is TRBV7-8; maybe TRBD1 (5 bases). Germline CDR1 reads SGHVS; CDR2 reads FQNEAQ. This CDR3 has 17 amino acids. Trimming removed 5 bases at V and 0 bases at J, with 18 bases between. CDR3 coding DNA: TGTGCCAGCAGCCCCGATAACAGGTTTTCTAGCACAGATACGCAGTATTTT. Its translation is CASSPDNRFSSTDTQYF.

This chain uses TRBV4-1 with TRBJ1-4; D not resolved. Trimming shortened V by 7 bases and J by 0 bases, and 12 bases separated the two germline ends. Germline-derived CDR1 and CDR2 are MGHRA and YSYEKL. This CDR3 comprises 15 residues. CDR3 loop: CASIAGSSTNEKLFF. For the CDR3, the DNA is TGCGCCAGCATCGCCGGTAGTTCAACTAATGAAAAACTGTTTTTT.

This clonotype was seen at least ten times. The genes are TRBV7-8 and TRBJ2-7, with a possible D match to TRBD2 (5 bases). Germline CDR1 and CDR2: SGHVS and FQNEAQ. Trimming pared 0 bases from V and 3 bases from J, leaving 9 bases between. The CDR3 spans 14 residues. The CDR3 loop is CASSLAGRGYEQYF. CDR3 DNA: TGTGCCAGCAGCTTAGCAGGGAGAGGCTACGAGCAGTACTTC. Full variable domain (rest looked up from reference TRBV7-8 and TRBJ2-7): GAGVSQSPRYKVAKRGQDVALRCDPISGHVSLFWYQQALGQGPEFLTYFQNEAQLDKSGLPSDRFFAERPEGSVSTLKIQRTQQEDSAVYLCASSLAGRGYEQYFGPGTRLTVT.

This chain uses TRBV6-8 with TRBJ1-2; D remains ambiguous. The CDR3 has 13 amino acids. Looked up from germline, CDR1 is MNHGY and CDR2 is SAAAGT. With 7 bases removed from V and 2 bases from J, the gap between germline ends came to 11 bases. This CDR3 is CASILSGNYGYTF. The CDR3 nucleotides read TGTGCCAGCATCCTATCCGGGAACTATGGCTACACCTTC.

The chain employs TRBV6-1 and TRBJ2-7, with 11 bases matching TRBD2. This CDR3 is 17 amino acids long. The J segment lost 0 bases and the V segment lost 6 bases, leaving 10 bases of the junction unmatched. Germline V gene data show CDR1 as MNHNS and CDR2 as SASEGT. CDR3: CASSRYGLAGGSYEQYF. The CDR3 DNA reads as TGTGCCAGCAGCAGATACGGGCTAGCGGGGGGCTCCTACGAGCAGTACTTC.

The V and J genes are TRBV4-1 and TRBJ2-1, with TRBD2 identical over 12 bases. Germline loops: CDR1 MGHRA, CDR2 YSYEKL. Trimming at V came to 4 bases and at J to 3 bases, leaving 4 bases not matched to a gene. The length of the CDR3 is 16 residues. The CDR3 DNA sequence: TGCGCCAGCAGCCCGCAACTAGCGGGGGGCTACAATGAGCAGTTCTTC. Translating it yields CASSPQLAGGYNEQFF.

This clonotype was observed a few times. The CDR3 region has the DNA TGTGCCAGCAGCAGGGGAGGGGGGGGCACCACTGAAGCTTTCTTT. Translating it yields CASSRGGGGTTEAFF. This sequence joins TRBV27 and TRBJ1-1; possible D gene TRBD1, 6 bases. There are 15 residues in the CDR3. V lost 6 bases, J lost 4 bases, and 18 bases lay in between. CDR1 is MNHEY and CDR2 is SMNVEV in the germline V gene (reference sequence).

The chain combines TRBV13 with TRBJ2-2, with D maybe TRBD1 (6 bases). Per the germline V gene, CDR1 is PRHDT and CDR2 is FYEKMQ (reference sequence). V shed 3 bases and J shed 0 bases, with 11 bases lying between them. The length of the CDR3 is 16 residues. CDR3 in amino acids: CASSFRDTSNTGELFF. CDR3 sequence (DNA): TGTGCCAGCAGCTTCCGGGACACTTCGAACACCGGGGAGCTGTTTTTT.

The rearrangement links TRBV5-1 to TRBJ2-5; a possible D gene is TRBD2 (7 bases). The germline V gene has CDR1 SGHRS and CDR2 YFSETQ. The V and J ends lost 4 bases and 4 bases respectively, with 23 bases between them. CDR3 size: 17 residues. DNA of the CDR3: TGCGCCAGCAGCGGACAACTGGGGGGGCTTGAGTTAGAGACCCAGTACTTC. Translation: CASSGQLGGLELETQYF.

The V and J genes are TRBV6-1 and TRBJ2-3; TRBD2 aligns across 12 bases. CDR3 length: 16 residues. V lost 6 bases and J lost 2; bases outside the gene matches: 6. Germline V CDR1 and CDR2: MNHNS, SASEGT. The CDR3 DNA is TGTGCCAGCAGGGCCGGGACTAGCGGGTTCACAGATACGCAGTATTTT. Translating it yields CASRAGTSGFTDTQYF.

The rearrangement uses TRBV28 and TRBJ1-5; perhaps TRBD1 as D (6 bases). V was trimmed by 7 bases and J by 5 bases, leaving 12 bases between them. The CDR3 has 13 residues. From germline, CDR1 is MDHEN and CDR2 SYDVKM. The CDR3 reads CASNHREDQPQHF. In DNA form, the CDR3 reads TGTGCCAGCAATCACAGGGAGGATCAGCCCCAGCATTTT.

The chain carries TRBV4-1 and TRBJ1-1; the D gene is possibly TRBD1 (5 bases). The CDR3 loop spans 11 amino acids. Per the germline V gene, CDR1 is MGHRA and CDR2 is YSYEKL. V was pared by 3 bases and J by 10 bases, with 9 bases between. CDR3 residues: CASSQGRAAFF. CDR3 nucleotides: TGCGCCAGCAGCCAGGGACGGGCAGCTTTCTTT.

The chain couples TRBV7-6 to TRBJ1-4, with a possible D match to TRBD1 (5 bases). Trimming removed 5 bases at V and 8 bases at J, with 27 bases between. This CDR3 contains 18 residues. CDR1 is SGHVS, CDR2 FNYEAQ, per germline. CDR3 coding DNA: TGTGCCAGCAGCGAAGCCCTCGTTACAGGCCAATCCACAGAAAAACTGTTTTTT. Its protein is CASSEALVTGQSTEKLFF. Looking up the rest from reference TRBV7-6 and TRBJ1-4 gives the full variable domain: GAGVSQSPRYKVTKRGQDVALRCDPISGHVSLYWYRQALGQGPEFLTYFNYEAQQDKSGLPNDRFSAERPEGSISTLTIQRTEQRDSAMYRCASSEALVTGQSTEKLFFGSGTQLSVL.